This T cell receptor (beta chain) appears in the sequencing data of a study of shared clonotypes between healthy human individuals. Comment on this clone: Its specificity is not known.

The study, taken as a whole, reports: Relative to clonotypes present in all four donors, those not shared had lower generation probabilities. Read depth was anticipated to influence clonotype sharing among donors. Naive subsets generally exceeded memory subsets in estimated richness.

Only in-frame clones appear in the TCRdb table, and some are missing; sequencing was by immunoSEQ multiplex PCR. The sample lists hundreds of thousands of clones; about 96% were seen once. CD8 cells classed as naive were CD45RO-negative and positively selected for CCR7, excluding terminally differentiated effector memory CD45RA+ cells. This CDR3 has 15 residues. Germline values: CDR1 SGHAT, CDR2 FQNNGV. V trimming: 4 bases; J trimming: 3 bases; junction bases outside the gene matches: 8. This clonotype originated in a woman in her twenties or thirties in good health. Sequences were obtained from naive CD8+ T cells sorted from blood. This chain links TRBV11-2 with TRBJ2-5; 7 bases line up with TRBD1. CDR3 amino acids: CASSSRPQGEETQYF. The CDR3, as DNA: TGTGCCAGCAGCTCCCGGCCCCAGGGGGAAGAGACCCAGTACTTC.